This T cell receptor (beta chain) was profiled in a study of cytomegalovirus exposure and HLA in healthy donors. Overall study findings and caveats: Many donors carried some public TCRs, although rarity characterized most TCR sequences.

The PCR had 60 Vbeta and 13 Jbeta primers. The method was immunoSEQ multiplex PCR; TCRdb's version includes in-frame clones alone and lacks a portion of them. Of tens of thousands of clones in the sample, 55% to 80% were seen once. This clone was detected only a few times. Its target is not known. V trimming: 1 base; J trimming: 5 bases; junction bases outside the gene matches: 6. Germline V gene sequence: CDR1 SGHDT, CDR2 YYEEEE. The CDR3 length is 15 residues. The gene calls are TRBV5-6 and TRBJ1-1, with 9 bases identical to TRBD1. This TCR was recovered from a man aged 35 to 55 in good health and CMV-seropositive. Material: PBMCs. The DNA of the CDR3 is TGTGCCAGCAGCTTGATGACAGGGGGGAGAACTGAAGCTTTCTTT. Amino acid sequence: CASSLMTGGRTEAFF.